This T cell receptor (beta chain) appears in the sequencing data of a study of neoadjuvant nivolumab and ipilimumab in lung cancer. TCRdb's copy holds only in-frame clones and misses some; the assay was immunoSEQ multiplex PCR. The profile shows approximately 40,000 clones, 75% to 90% of them singletons. Details on this clone: Its antigen is currently unknown.

Findings and limits, study-wide: TCR clonality did not significantly correlate with pathologic tumor regression. TCR richness and clonality were higher in tumors than adjacent uninvolved lung. Higher pretherapy blood TCR richness went with higher resected-tumor richness.

This sample comprised peripheral blood, obtained before neoadjuvant nivolumab, alone or with ipilimumab. This TCR was sampled from an adult with non-small cell lung cancer.

This CDR3 reads CASSLVPGPQETQYF. The CDR3 DNA is TGCGCCAGCAGCTTGGTTCCGGGTCCCCAAGAGACCCAGTACTTC. The chain combines TRBV5-1 with TRBJ2-5; D uncertain. V lost 0 bases to trimming and J lost 1 base, with 10 bases between them. CDR1 SGHRS and CDR2 YFSETQ come from the germline V gene. The CDR3 is 15 amino acids.